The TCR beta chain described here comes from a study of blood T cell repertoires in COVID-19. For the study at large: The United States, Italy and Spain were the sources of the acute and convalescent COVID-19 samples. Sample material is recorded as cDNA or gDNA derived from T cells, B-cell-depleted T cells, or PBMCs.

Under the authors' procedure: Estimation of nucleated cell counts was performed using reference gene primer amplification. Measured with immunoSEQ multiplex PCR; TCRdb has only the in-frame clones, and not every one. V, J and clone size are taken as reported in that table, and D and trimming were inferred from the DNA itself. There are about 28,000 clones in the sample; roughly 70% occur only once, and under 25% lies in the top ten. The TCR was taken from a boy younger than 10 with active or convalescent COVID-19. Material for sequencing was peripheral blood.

The CDR3 protein is CASTPGTVSNTIYF. CDR3 nucleotides: TGTGCCAGTACCCCGGGGACAGTATCAAACACCATATATTTT. The chain employs TRBV19 and TRBJ1-3; TRBD1 matches at 7 bases. J was trimmed by 6 bases and V by 7 bases; bases with no gene match: 9. Germline V gene lookup returns CDR1 LNHDA and CDR2 SQIVND (reference sequence). The CDR3 has 14 amino acids.